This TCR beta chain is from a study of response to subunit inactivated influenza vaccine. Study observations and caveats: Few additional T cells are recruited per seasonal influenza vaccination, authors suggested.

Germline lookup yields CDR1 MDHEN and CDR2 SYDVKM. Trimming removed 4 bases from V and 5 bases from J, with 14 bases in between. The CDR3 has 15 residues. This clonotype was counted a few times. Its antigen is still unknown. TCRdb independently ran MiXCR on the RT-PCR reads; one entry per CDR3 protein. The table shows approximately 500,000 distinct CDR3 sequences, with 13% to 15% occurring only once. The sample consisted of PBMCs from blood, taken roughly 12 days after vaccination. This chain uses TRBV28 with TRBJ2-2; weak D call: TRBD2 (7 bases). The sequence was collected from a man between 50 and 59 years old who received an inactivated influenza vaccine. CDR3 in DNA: TGTGCCAGCAGTTCGGCGGGGGCGCGGACCGGGGAGCTGTTTTTT. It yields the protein CASSSAGARTGELFF. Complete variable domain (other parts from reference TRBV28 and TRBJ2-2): DVKVTQSSRYLVKRTGEKVFLECVQDMDHENMFWYRQDPGLGLRLIYFSYDVKMKEKGDIPEGYSVSREKKERFSLILESASTNQTSMYLCASSSAGARTGELFFGEGSRLTVL.